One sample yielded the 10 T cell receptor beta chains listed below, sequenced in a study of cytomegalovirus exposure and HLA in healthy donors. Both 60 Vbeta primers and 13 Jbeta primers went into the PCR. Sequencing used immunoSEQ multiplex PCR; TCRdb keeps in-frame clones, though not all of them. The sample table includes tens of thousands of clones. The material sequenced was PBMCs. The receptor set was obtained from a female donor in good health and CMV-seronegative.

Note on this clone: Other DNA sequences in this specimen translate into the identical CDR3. CDR3 in amino acids: CASRRQGSSYNEQFF. The CDR3 coding sequence is TGTGCCAGCAGACGACAGGGGAGCTCCTACAATGAGCAGTTCTTC. J is TRBJ2-1 and V is TRBV6-1, with 8 bases lining up with TRBD1. Losses at the gene ends were 6 bases for V and 0 bases for J; bases not matched to a gene: 4. CDR3 length: 15 amino acids. The germline V gene has CDR1 MNHNS and CDR2 SASEGT.

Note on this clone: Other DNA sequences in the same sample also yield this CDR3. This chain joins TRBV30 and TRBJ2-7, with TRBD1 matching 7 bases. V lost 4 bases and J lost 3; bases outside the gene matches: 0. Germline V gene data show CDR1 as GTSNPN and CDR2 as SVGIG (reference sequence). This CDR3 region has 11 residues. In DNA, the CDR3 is TGTGCCTGGACAGGGGGCTACGAGCAGTACTTC. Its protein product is CAWTGGYEQYF.

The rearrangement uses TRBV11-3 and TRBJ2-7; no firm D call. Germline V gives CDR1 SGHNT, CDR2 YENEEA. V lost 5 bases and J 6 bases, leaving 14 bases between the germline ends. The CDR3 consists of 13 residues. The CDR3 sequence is CASSASWAREQYF. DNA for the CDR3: TGTGCCAGCAGCGCATCCTGGGCTCGCGAGCAGTACTTC.

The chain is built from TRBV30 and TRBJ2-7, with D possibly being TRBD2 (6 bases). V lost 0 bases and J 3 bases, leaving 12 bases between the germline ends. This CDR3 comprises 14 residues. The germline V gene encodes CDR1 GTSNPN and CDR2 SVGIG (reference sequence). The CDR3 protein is CAWSVGTVNYEQYF. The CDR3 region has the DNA TGTGCCTGGAGTGTAGGGACTGTGAACTACGAGCAGTACTTC.

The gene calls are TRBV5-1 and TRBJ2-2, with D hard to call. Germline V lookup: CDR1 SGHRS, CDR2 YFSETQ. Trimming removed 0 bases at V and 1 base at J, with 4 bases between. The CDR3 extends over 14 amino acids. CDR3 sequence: CASSLAGNTGELFF. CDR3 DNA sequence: TGCGCCAGCAGCTTGGCCGGGAACACCGGGGAGCTGTTTTTT. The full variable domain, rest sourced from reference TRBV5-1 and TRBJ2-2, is KAGVTQTPRYLIKTRGQQVTLSCSPISGHRSVSWYQQTPGQGLQFLFEYFSETQRNKGNFPGRFSGRQFSNSRSEMNVSTLELGDSALYLCASSLAGNTGELFFGEGSRLTVL.

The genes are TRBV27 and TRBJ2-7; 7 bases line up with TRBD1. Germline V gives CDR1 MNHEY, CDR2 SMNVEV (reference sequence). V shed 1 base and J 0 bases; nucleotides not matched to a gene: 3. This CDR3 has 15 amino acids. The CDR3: CASSLYPGGSYEQYF. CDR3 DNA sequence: TGTGCCAGCAGTTTATATCCAGGGGGCTCCTACGAGCAGTACTTC.

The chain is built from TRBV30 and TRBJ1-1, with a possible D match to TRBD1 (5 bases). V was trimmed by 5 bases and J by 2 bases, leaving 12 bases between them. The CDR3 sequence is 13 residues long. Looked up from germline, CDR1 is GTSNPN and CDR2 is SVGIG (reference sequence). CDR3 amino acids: CAWGRTFNTEAFF. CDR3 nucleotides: TGTGCCTGGGGAAGGACATTCAACACTGAAGCTTTCTTT. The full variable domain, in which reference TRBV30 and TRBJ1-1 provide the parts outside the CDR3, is SQTIHQWPATLVQPVGSPLSLECTVEGTSNPNLYWYRQAAGRGLQLLFYSVGIGQISSEVPQNLSASRPQDRQFILSSKKLLLSDSGFYLCAWGRTFNTEAFFGQGTRLTVV.

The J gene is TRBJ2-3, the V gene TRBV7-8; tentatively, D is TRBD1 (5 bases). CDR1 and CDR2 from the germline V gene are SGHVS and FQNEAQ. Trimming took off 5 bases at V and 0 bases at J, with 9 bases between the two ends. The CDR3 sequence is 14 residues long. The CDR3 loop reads CASSPQGSTDTQYF. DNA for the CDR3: TGTGCCAGCAGCCCCCAGGGTAGCACAGATACGCAGTATTTT.

The CDR3 is CASSLFQRSSGNTIYF. The CDR3 region has the DNA TGCGCCAGCAGCTTGTTTCAGCGCAGCTCTGGAAACACCATATATTTT. The rearrangement joins TRBV5-1 to TRBJ1-3; D is undetermined. Per germline, CDR1 SGHRS and CDR2 YFSETQ. Trimming left V 1 base short and J 0 bases short, with 11 bases between. The CDR3 runs to 16 residues.

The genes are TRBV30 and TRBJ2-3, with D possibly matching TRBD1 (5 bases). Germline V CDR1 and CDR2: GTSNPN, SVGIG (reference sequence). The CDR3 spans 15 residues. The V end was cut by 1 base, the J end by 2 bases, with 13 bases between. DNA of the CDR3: TGTGCCTGGAGTGACCCCAGGGAACTCACAGATACGCAGTATTTT. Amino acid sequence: CAWSDPRELTDTQYF.